Shown below are 12 T cell receptor beta chains from a single sample sequenced in a study of blood T cell repertoires in COVID-19. Assay: immunoSEQ multiplex PCR; the TCRdb copy retains only in-frame clones and omits some. The sample holds about 140,000 clones, 88% seen once. Sequenced sample: peripheral blood. The receptors originated from a man in his sixties or seventies with acute or convalescent COVID-19.

This chain joins TRBV6-1 and TRBJ2-3, with a tentative D call TRBD1 (8 bases). Germline values: CDR1 MNHNS, CDR2 SASEGT. Between the trimmed V and J ends, which lost 1 base and 3 bases, there was a span of 11 bases. The CDR3 extends over 15 amino acids. CDR3 sequence: CASSEVQGGTDTQYF. The CDR3 DNA is TGTGCCAGCAGTGAAGTACAGGGGGGGACAGATACGCAGTATTTT.

The J gene is TRBJ2-5, the V gene TRBV6-9; 10 bases line up with TRBD2. V shed 4 bases and J 5 bases; nucleotides not matched to a gene: 7. From germline, CDR1 is MNHGY and CDR2 SVAAGI. This CDR3 has 15 residues. In nucleotides, the CDR3 is TGTGCCAGCAGTTCTCTAGCGGGAGCCGTGGAGACCCAGTACTTC. Translating gives CASSSLAGAVETQYF.

The CDR3 coding sequence is TGTGCCAGCAGCGGCGGACTAGCGGGAGGGGGGACAGATACGCAGTATTTT. Translating it yields CASSGGLAGGGTDTQYF. V usage is TRBV9 and J usage is TRBJ2-3; 15 bases are a match to TRBD2. Germline V CDR1 and CDR2: SGDLS, YYNGEE. The CDR3 sequence is 17 residues long. After removal of 3 bases from V and 3 bases from J, the junction contained 5 bases not matched to a gene.

CDR3 protein: CASSLSQGWSNQPQHF. For the CDR3, the DNA is TGTGCCAGCAGTTTGTCCCAGGGTTGGAGCAATCAGCCCCAGCATTTT. The V gene is TRBV27, the J gene TRBJ1-5, with D possibly matching TRBD1 (5 bases). The CDR3 loop spans 16 amino acids. CDR1 is MNHEY and CDR2 is SMNVEV in the germline V gene (reference sequence). Trimming removed 3 bases at V and 1 base at J, with 13 bases between.

The rearrangement links TRBV3-1 (or the pseudogene TRBV3-2) to TRBJ1-5; TRBD1 is a possible D gene (6 bases). CDR1 LGHDT and CDR2 YNNKEL come from the germline V gene (reference sequence). V dropped 1 base and J dropped 0 bases, with 7 bases sitting between them. CDR3 length: 15 residues. CDR3 nucleotide sequence: TGTGCCAGCAGCCAAGGGACAGATAGCAATCAGCCCCAGCATTTT. Residues: CASSQGTDSNQPQHF.

The chain is built from TRBV7-2 and TRBJ2-2, with D possibly being TRBD1 (5 bases). CDR3 size: 15 residues. The germline V and J ends were trimmed by 1 base and 6 bases, with 12 bases remaining between them. Germline loops: CDR1 SGHTA, CDR2 FQGNSA. The CDR3 DNA reads TGTGCCAGCAGCTTAGTATCAGGGTTCTCCGGGGAGCTGTTTTTT. Translation: CASSLVSGFSGELFF. The whole variable domain, remainder taken from reference TRBV7-2 and TRBJ2-2, is GAGVSQSPSNKVTEKGKDVELRCDPISGHTALYWYRQSLGQGLEFLIYFQGNSAPDKSGLPSDRFSAERTGGSVSTLTIQRTQQEDSAVYLCASSLVSGFSGELFFGEGSRLTVL.

This clone was detected a few times. The chain combines TRBV19 with TRBJ1-4; D is unclear. CDR1 is LNHDA, CDR2 SQIVND, per germline (reference sequence). V gave up 9 bases and J gave up 7 bases, with 21 bases separating them. CDR3 length equals 15 residues. The CDR3 here is CASHDAAATGEKLFF. The CDR3 region has the DNA TGTGCCAGCCATGATGCCGCGGCTACGGGTGAAAAACTGTTTTTT.

The chain has TRBV3-1 (or the pseudogene TRBV3-2) and TRBJ2-1, with D possibly being TRBD2 (5 bases). CDR3 length: 15 amino acids. Trimming took off 1 base at V and 0 bases at J, with 7 bases between the two ends. The V gene's germline CDR1 is LGHDT and CDR2 YNNKEL (reference sequence). CDR3 DNA: TGTGCCAGCAGCCAAGCACGGGGCTCCTACAATGAGCAGTTCTTC. The encoded protein is CASSQARGSYNEQFF.

CDR3 region: CASSPLNDRTEAFF. The CDR3 DNA is TGTGCCAGCTCACCTCTTAACGATAGGACAGAAGCTTTCTTT. The chain links TRBV18 to TRBJ1-1; a weak D match, TRBD1 (5 bases). The CDR3 is 14 residues long. Trimming pared 3 bases from V and 8 bases from J, leaving 16 bases between. Germline CDR1 and CDR2: KGHSH and LQKENI.

This chain's CDR3 is CASSLVDSGTQYF. The CDR3 region has the DNA TGTGCCAGCAGCTTAGTTGACAGTGGGACCCAGTACTTC. The rearrangement uses TRBV7-9 and TRBJ2-5, with a possible D match to TRBD1 (5 bases). CDR3 size: 13 residues. Trimming cost V 1 base and J 7 bases, with 10 bases left between them. Germline V lookup: CDR1 SEHNR, CDR2 FQNEAQ (reference sequence). Complete variable domain (other parts from reference TRBV7-9 and TRBJ2-5): DTGVSQNPRHKITKRGQNVTFRCDPISEHNRLYWYRQTLGQGPEFLTYFQNEAQLEKSRLLSDRFSAERPKGSFSTLEIQRTEQGDSAMYLCASSLVDSGTQYFGPGTRLLVL.

A few counts support this clone. The V and J genes are TRBV6-5 and TRBJ2-3; perhaps TRBD2 as D (6 bases). The germline V and J ends were trimmed by 6 bases and 2 bases, with 9 bases remaining between them. The CDR3 is 13 amino acids. CDR1 is MNHEY, CDR2 SVGAGI, per germline. CDR3 nucleotide sequence: TGTGCCAGCAGGCGGGACTTCACAGATACGCAGTATTTT. Its translation: CASRRDFTDTQYF.

This CDR3 is CASSPQGETLYGYTF. The CDR3 coding sequence is TGCGCCAGCAGCCCCCAAGGAGAAACTCTTTATGGCTACACCTTC. J is TRBJ1-2 and V is TRBV5-1; D not certain. The CDR3 runs to 15 residues. The V end was cut by 4 bases, the J end by 5 bases, with 18 bases between. Germline V gives CDR1 SGHRS, CDR2 YFSETQ.